These 3 T cell receptor beta chains share one sample of origin, sequenced in a study of post-analysis software for immune sequencing data. cDNA libraries for TCR beta contained unique molecular identifiers. Each CDR3 protein is one row after TCRdb ran MiXCR on the PCR reads. There are roughly 620,000 distinct CDR3 sequences in the sample; roughly 47% occur only once, and over 1.5% lies in the top ten. Which antigens these TCRs recognize remains unknown. General observations from the study: Elevated frequency relative to controls characterized roughly 5 TRBV segments in patients, TRBV5-6, TRBV5-1 and TRBV20-1 among them.

The sequenced material came from blood. These receptors were collected from a girl aged 5-17 years with multiple sclerosis.

The chain couples TRBV24-1 to TRBJ2-1; 8 bases match TRBD2. CDR3 length: 16 amino acids. Germline V gives CDR1 KGHDR, CDR2 SFDVKD. V was pared by 9 bases and J by 10 bases, with 19 bases of the junction left unmatched. The CDR3 region is CATLGPSGSLPGEQFF. The CDR3 DNA reads TGTGCCACCTTAGGACCGAGCGGGAGCCTCCCGGGGGAGCAGTTCTTC.

This clonotype was counted a few times. The chain is built from TRBV20-1 and TRBJ1-5; D gene ambiguous. The germline gives CDR1 DFQATT, CDR2 SNEGSKA (reference sequence). This CDR3 has 17 amino acids. V lost 1 base, J lost 2 bases, and 18 bases lay in between. For the CDR3, the DNA is TGCAGTGCTAGAGCTCCTATTCAGGCTGTCGGCAATCAGCCCCAGCATTTT. Its protein is CSARAPIQAVGNQPQHF.

This chain connects TRBV12-3 or TRBV12-4 to TRBJ1-2; 8 nucleotides line up with TRBD1. V shed 9 bases and J 5 bases; nucleotides not matched to a gene: 8. The CDR3 length is 13 residues. In nucleotides, the CDR3 is TGTGCCAGTCGACAGGGGAAGAGGTATGGCTACACCTTC. Translated, it gives CASRQGKRYGYTF.